This is a list of T cell receptor beta chains from one sample in a study of B cell selection in AIRE deficiency. Libraries were prepared by immunoSEQ multiplex PCR; TCRdb keeps only in-frame clonotypes and omits some of them. The sample has more than 4,500 clones, around 87% seen once; the top ten hold about 3%. Sequenced input: Tregs sorted from PBMCs. The receptors were sampled from a human donor with AIRE deficiency. The CDR3 runs from the conserved cysteine through the conserved F or W. D genes are given only for firm matches. Clone size is not always given. Where it is, it says once, few, many or a class for expanded clones.

clone size	V gene	J gene	D gene	CDR3 DNA	CDR3 protein
once	TRBV6-1	TRBJ2-7	TRBD1	TGTGCCAGCAGTACTCGGACAGGGACTTACGAGCAGTACTTC	CASSTRTGTYEQYF
-	TRBV11-1	TRBJ2-1	TRBD2	TGTGCCAGCAGCTACCTGACTAGCGGGTTATACAATGAGCAGTTCTTC	CASSYLTSGLYNEQFF
-	TRBV7-8	TRBJ2-3	-	TGTGCCAGCAGCTTAGCGGGGCCTAGCACAGATACGCAGTATTTT	CASSLAGPSTDTQYF
-	TRBV5-6	TRBJ2-3	-	TGTGCCAGCAGCTTGGCTATTAAATTCACAGATACGCAGTATTTT	CASSLAIKFTDTQYF
-	TRBV5-3	TRBJ2-3	-	TGTGCCAGCCACGGGCGTGGGCCGCCACCGAGCACAGATACGCAGTATTTT	CASHGRGPPPSTDTQYF
-	TRBV11-2	TRBJ2-3	-	TGTGCCAGCAGCTTAGCGGGCACAGATACGCAGTATTTT	CASSLAGTDTQYF
-	TRBV19	TRBJ2-2	-	TGTGCCAGTAGCCCTCCCACCGGGGAGCTGTTTTTT	CASSPPTGELFF
-	TRBV21-1	TRBJ2-1	-	TGTGCCAGCAGCAATAATCCCGGGACAGGGCATAATGAGCAGTTCTTC	CASSNNPGTGHNEQFF
-	TRBV9	TRBJ2-7	-	TGTGCCAGCAGTAAGAGGGGAGGAGCCTCCTACGAGCAGTACTTC	CASSKRGGASYEQYF
-	TRBV6-6	TRBJ1-2	-	TGTGCCAGCAGTCCCGGGGCCCGGGCTAACTATGGCTACACCTTC	CASSPGARANYGYTF
-	TRBV30	TRBJ2-3	-	TGTGCCTGGAGTGGAGATAGGGGGTCGGCAGATACGCAGTATTTT	CAWSGDRGSADTQYF
-	TRBV11-2	TRBJ2-7	-	TGTGCCAGCAGCCCGAAGGACAGACGAGGCTACGAGCAGTACTTC	CASSPKDRRGYEQYF
-	TRBV2	TRBJ1-2	-	TGTGCCAGCAATACAGGGAGGGAAACGAATGGCTACACCTTC	CASNTGRETNGYTF
-	TRBV6-5	TRBJ2-7	-	TGTGCCAGCAGTTCCCACGGACAGCCAACCTACGAGCAGTACTTC	CASSSHGQPTYEQYF
-	TRBV20-1	TRBJ1-2	-	TGCAGTGCTGACCATTATGGAGGCTACACCTTC	CSADHYGGYTF
once	TRBV7-9	TRBJ2-7	TRBD2	TGTGCCAGCAGTCGAGGGGTAGCGGGGGCCTACGAGCAGTACTTC	CASSRGVAGAYEQYF
few	TRBV7-2	TRBJ1-5	-	TGTGCCAGCAGCTTATGGGGAGGTCTCTCTTATCAGCCCCAGCATTTT	CASSLWGGLSYQPQHF